This TCR beta chain was documented in a study of shared clonotypes between healthy human individuals. Some clones are missing from TCRdb's copy, which holds only in-frame ones; the method was immunoSEQ multiplex PCR. The top ten clones hold about 0.12% of a sample with around 650,000 clones, around 96% of them seen once. Positively selected for CCR7, the CD45RO-negative cells used as naive CD8 cells excluded terminally differentiated effector memory CD45RA+ cells. This clone has just one count. Per germline, CDR1 MDHEN and CDR2 SYDVKM. The CDR3 has 15 residues. V lost 3 bases, J lost 4 bases, and 13 bases lay in between.

V usage is TRBV28 and J usage is TRBJ1-5; D might be TRBD1 (6 bases). Sequenced sample: naive CD8+ T cells sorted from blood. This TCR was sampled from a woman in her twenties or thirties in good health. The chain's CDR3 is CASSLGDNRNQPQHF. Written as DNA, the CDR3 is TGTGCCAGCAGTTTGGGGGACAACCGAAATCAGCCCCAGCATTTT.